This TCR beta chain appears in the sequencing data of a study of tumor and adjacent non-tumor tissue in lung cancer. About the research overall: Patients were aged roughly 31 to 76, about ten men and about 5 women, stage I to III. Samples averaged around 4 million productive TCRbeta reads each.

Note on this clonotype: At one end, the junction sequence differs from germline, possibly due to a read error.

A modified ARM-PCR protocol with three rounds of nested PCR amplified TCRbeta. TCRdb passed the multiplex PCR reads through MiXCR, listing each CDR3 protein once. The repertoire holds approximately 79,000 distinct CDR3 sequences, with about 61% as singletons. The template was RNA from unsorted bulk tissue. The receptor was isolated from a man aged 65 to 85 with non-small cell lung cancer. Sequenced: lung tumor tissue.

CDR3 nucleotide sequence: TGCGTCAGCAGGACCAGGGCCGCCGGGGCCCAGGATACGCGGTATTTT. Its protein product is CVSRTRAAGAQDTRYF. V usage is TRBV6-2 or TRBV6-3 and J usage is TRBJ2-3, with D perhaps matching TRBD1 or TRBD2 (5 bases each). Germline values: CDR1 MNHEY, CDR2 SVGEGT. This CDR3 is built from 16 residues.